This T cell receptor beta chain came from a study of blood T cell repertoires in COVID-19 (TCRdb year 2020). Broadly, across the study: The collaborator samples originated in the United States, Italy and Spain and spanned the acute and convalescent phases of COVID-19. The repertoires were released in a freely available public database intended as a resource for research on the immune response to SARS-CoV-2. The dataset comprised deeply sampled blood TCRbeta repertoires from subjects exposed to, actively infected with, or recovered from COVID-19. The samples were drawn from two sources: the first 160 participants of the ongoing ImmuneRACE study, and 1,200 or so subjects contributed by 6 global collaborators. The material from the prospective study consisted of cDNA or gDNA derived from T cells, B-cell-depleted T cells, or PBMCs. The sample metadata nearly always contained a de-identified subject ID, COVID-19 status, age in years and sex. Where available, HLA class I and class II types were taken from metadata supplied by the sample provider and were not determined by assay-based typing. The investigation overall reported the following: The quantity of clinical and demographic metadata differed by source and by participant and was supplied without curation.

The CDR3 spans 17 residues, from the cysteine through the phenylalanine. Just CDR3 DNA is preserved here, 51 bases in frame from base 1. The germline V and J ends show losses of 1 base and 5 bases respectively, and no gene match explains 10 bases of the junction. CDR1 and CDR2 (LGHDT, YNNKEL) derive from the germline V gene (reference sequence). A word on this clone: Its antigen has not been determined. No base qualities exist here, and no much larger clone lies one base off it.

Whole blood was collected in K2EDTA tubes by collaborating institutions according to the institutions' own protocols. For TCRbeta analysis, collaborator samples were shipped as frozen whole blood, as isolated PBMCs, or as DNA extracted from either sample type. TCRbeta CDR3 regions were amplified from genomic DNA by means of the immunoSEQ Assay, a bias-controlled multiplex PCR. Per the source publication's procedure: The number of nucleated cells in each sample was estimated from the amplification of reference gene primers within the assay. To quantify the absolute abundance of each unique TCRbeta CDR3 rearrangement, sequence reads were collapsed and filtered. For each sample, productive Simpson clonality was calculated as the square root of Simpson's diversity index over productive rearrangements. TCRdb stores this immuneACCESS table with in-frame sequences only. Part of the clones is absent; in the studies checked, under half of the shortfall reflects unresolved V genes, and no reason is known for the rest. The V and J calls and clone size come from that table; D and trimming were worked out from the DNA. This sample lists around 160,000 clones; more than 80% were detected once. Less than 3% of the sample belongs to the ten largest clones.

The rearranged segments are TRBV3-1 (or the pseudogene TRBV3-2) and TRBJ2-1, with TRBD1 identical over 8 junction bases. The sequencing sample was made of peripheral blood. This TCR was recovered from a man in his 60s with acute or convalescent COVID-19. The nucleotide sequence is TGTGCCAGCAGCCAAGGACGTCGGACAGGGTCCCACAATGAGCAGTTCTTC. This is translated as CASSQGRRTGSHNEQFF.